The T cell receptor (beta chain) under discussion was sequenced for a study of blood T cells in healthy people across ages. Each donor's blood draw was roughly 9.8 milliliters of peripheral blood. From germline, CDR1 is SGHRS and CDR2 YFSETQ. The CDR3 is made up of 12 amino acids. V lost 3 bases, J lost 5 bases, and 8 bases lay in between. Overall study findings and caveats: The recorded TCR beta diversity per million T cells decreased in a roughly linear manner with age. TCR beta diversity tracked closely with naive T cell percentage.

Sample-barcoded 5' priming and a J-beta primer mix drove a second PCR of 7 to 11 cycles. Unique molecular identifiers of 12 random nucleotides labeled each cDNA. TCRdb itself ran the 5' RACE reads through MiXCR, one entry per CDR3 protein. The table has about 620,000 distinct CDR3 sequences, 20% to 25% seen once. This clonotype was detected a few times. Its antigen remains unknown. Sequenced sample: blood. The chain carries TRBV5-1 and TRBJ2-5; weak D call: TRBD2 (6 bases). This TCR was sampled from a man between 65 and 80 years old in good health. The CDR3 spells CASSSEGETQYF. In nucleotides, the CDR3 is TGCGCCAGCAGCTCGGAGGGGGAGACCCAGTACTTC.